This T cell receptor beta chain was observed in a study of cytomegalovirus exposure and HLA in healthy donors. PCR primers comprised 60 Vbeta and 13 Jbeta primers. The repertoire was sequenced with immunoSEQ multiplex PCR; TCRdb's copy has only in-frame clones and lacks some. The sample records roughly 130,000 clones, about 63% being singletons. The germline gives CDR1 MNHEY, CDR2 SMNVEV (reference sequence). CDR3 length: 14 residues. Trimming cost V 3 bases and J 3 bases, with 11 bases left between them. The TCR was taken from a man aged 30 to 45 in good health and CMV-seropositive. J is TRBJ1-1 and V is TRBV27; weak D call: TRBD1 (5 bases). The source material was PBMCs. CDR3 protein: CASSFQGGDTEAFF. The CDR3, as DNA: TGTGCCAGCAGTTTTCAGGGAGGAGACACTGAAGCTTTCTTT.